Sequencing of this T cell receptor (beta chain) was carried out in a study of blood T cell repertoires in COVID-19. Study-level information: Donors in the United States, Italy and Spain gave samples during acute or convalescent COVID-19. The cDNA or gDNA used as material had been derived from T cells, B-cell-depleted T cells, or PBMCs.

The CDR3 loop spans 13 amino acids. Germline V gene lookup returns CDR1 SGHAT and CDR2 FQNNGV. V was shortened by 5 bases and J by 5 bases, with 13 bases between the two germline ends. Original processing notes: Researchers report that nucleated cell counts were estimated from reference gene primer amplification. Here immunoSEQ multiplex PCR was the method, and the copy in TCRdb shows in-frame clones only, minus some. The DNA was the basis for D and trimming; V, J and clone size are from that table. The table has about 40,000 clones, about nine tenths seen once. The TCR originated in a man aged 60 to 69 with acute or convalescent COVID-19. Sample: peripheral blood. The J gene is TRBJ2-7, the V gene TRBV11-2; a weak D match, TRBD2 (6 bases). CDR3 sequence reads: CASSHPGVDEQYF. CDR3 nucleotides: TGTGCCAGCAGCCACCCGGGGGTCGACGAGCAGTACTTC. Full variable domain (outside the CDR3, taken from reference TRBV11-2 and TRBJ2-7): EAGVAQSPRYKIIEKRQSVAFWCNPISGHATLYWYQQILGQGPKLLIQFQNNGVVDDSQLPKDRFSAERLKGVDSTLKIQPAKLEDSAVYLCASSHPGVDEQYFGPGTRLTVT.